The 15 T cell receptor beta chains presented below share a single source sample, sequenced in a study of OX40 agonist ivuxolimab in advanced cancers. The repertoire was sequenced with immunoSEQ multiplex PCR; TCRdb's copy has only in-frame clones and lacks some. The table has about 83,000 clones, 84% seen once. The sample was CD4+ or CD8+ T cells sorted from blood, taken in a trial of the OX40 agonist ivuxolimab. The receptor source for this set is an adult with an advanced solid tumor such as melanoma, head and neck, liver or kidney cancer.

The V and J genes are TRBV19 and TRBJ2-7; TRBD1 is a possible D gene (5 bases). Germline values: CDR1 LNHDA, CDR2 SQIVND (reference sequence). The CDR3 is 15 amino acids. Trimming shortened V by 4 bases and J by 0 bases, and 13 bases separated the two germline ends. CDR3 nucleotide sequence: TGTGCCAGTAGTAGTCCATCAACAGGCTCCTACGAGCAGTACTTC. This sequence encodes CASSSPSTGSYEQYF.

This sequence joins TRBV19 and TRBJ1-4; D is perhaps TRBD1 (5 bases). Looked up from germline, CDR1 is LNHDA and CDR2 is SQIVND (reference sequence). The CDR3 runs to 14 residues. V gave up 1 base and J gave up 7 bases, with 10 bases separating them. CDR3 in DNA: TGTGCCAGTAGTATAGGCTGGGGCCGTGAAAAACTGTTTTTT. Translated: CASSIGWGREKLFF.

The chain couples TRBV30 to TRBJ1-4; D ambiguous. V lost 0 bases to trimming and J lost 9 bases, with 8 bases between them. Germline V CDR1 and CDR2: GTSNPN, SVGIG (reference sequence). This CDR3 is built from 12 residues. DNA for the CDR3: TGTGCCTGGAGTGTAAGCGGTCAAAAACTGTTTTTT. Its protein product is CAWSVSGQKLFF.

The chain uses TRBV5-5 and TRBJ2-1; D might be TRBD1 (5 bases). V was shortened by 1 base and J by 5 bases, with 10 bases between the two germline ends. Germline V CDR1 and CDR2: SGHKS, YYEKEE (reference sequence). The CDR3 is made up of 14 amino acids. The CDR3 reads CASSLWAGNNEQFF. The CDR3 nucleotides are TGTGCCAGCAGCTTGTGGGCAGGGAACAATGAGCAGTTCTTC. The whole variable domain, remainder taken from reference TRBV5-5 and TRBJ2-1, is DAGVTQSPTHLIKTRGQQVTLRCSPISGHKSVSWYQQVLGQGPQFIFQYYEKEERGRGNFPDRFSARQFPNYSSELNVNALLLGDSALYLCASSLWAGNNEQFFGPGTRLTVL.

The genes are TRBV7-3 and TRBJ2-5; D is possibly TRBD2 (5 bases). The CDR3 extends over 13 amino acids. Germline V gene data show CDR1 as SGHTA and CDR2 as FQGTGA. V lost 4 bases, J lost 7 bases, and 13 bases lay in between. The CDR3 region is CASSSDTRGTQYF. In DNA, the CDR3 is TGTGCCAGCAGCTCTGACACCCGGGGGACCCAGTACTTC.

The V gene is TRBV5-1, the J gene TRBJ2-2; 9 bases agree with TRBD2. Germline CDR1 is SGHRS and CDR2 is YFSETQ. This CDR3 contains 16 residues. V shed 0 bases and J 4 bases; nucleotides not matched to a gene: 4. CDR3 nucleotides: TGCGCCAGCAGCTTGGATGCGGGGGGGCCCACCGGGGAGCTGTTTTTT. Protein: CASSLDAGGPTGELFF.

V and J are TRBV28 and TRBJ1-4, with TRBD1 identical over 7 bases. CDR1 MDHEN and CDR2 SYDVKM come from the germline V gene. This CDR3 comprises 16 residues. J was trimmed by 7 bases and V by 4 bases; bases with no gene match: 12. CDR3 residues: CASSWVQGVGGEKLFF. The CDR3 nucleotides are TGTGCCAGCAGTTGGGTTCAGGGGGTTGGTGGTGAAAAACTGTTTTTT.

The chain joins TRBV5-4 to TRBJ1-2; a weak D match, TRBD1 (5 bases). Germline loops: CDR1 SGHNT, CDR2 YYREEE (reference sequence). V was pared by 0 bases and J by 7 bases, with 10 bases between. The length of the CDR3 is 13 residues. CDR3 DNA: TGTGCCAGCAGCTTGGTAGGCGGGACTGGCTACACCTTC. It yields the protein CASSLVGGTGYTF.

This clone was seen a few times. The chain employs TRBV9 and TRBJ2-7; D unresolved. V was clipped by 4 bases and J by 0 bases, with 11 bases between them. Germline V gene sequence: CDR1 SGDLS, CDR2 YYNGEE. The CDR3 sequence is 14 residues long. DNA of the CDR3: TGTGCCAGCAGCCCCCCCGAAGGCTCCTACGAGCAGTACTTC. Protein sequence: CASSPPEGSYEQYF.

The chain recombines TRBV11-2 with TRBJ2-7; a possible D gene is TRBD2 (5 bases). The CDR3 is made up of 13 amino acids. Between the trimmed V and J ends, which lost 3 bases and 2 bases, there was a span of 8 bases. In germline, CDR1 is SGHAT, CDR2 FQNNGV. The CDR3 protein is CASSFVGTYEQYF. DNA for the CDR3: TGTGCCAGCAGCTTCGTCGGGACCTACGAGCAGTACTTC. Variable domain in full (rest from reference TRBV11-2 and TRBJ2-7): EAGVAQSPRYKIIEKRQSVAFWCNPISGHATLYWYQQILGQGPKLLIQFQNNGVVDDSQLPKDRFSAERLKGVDSTLKIQPAKLEDSAVYLCASSFVGTYEQYFGPGTRLTVT.

The DNA of the CDR3 is TGCGCCAGCAGCTTGAACCCCGCACAGTCCCACTATGGCTACACCTTC. The encoded protein is CASSLNPAQSHYGYTF. V usage is TRBV5-1 and J usage is TRBJ1-2; no definite D call. The CDR3 contains 16 residues. Trimming pared 1 base from V and 3 bases from J, leaving 16 bases between. From germline, CDR1 is SGHRS and CDR2 YFSETQ.

The V gene is TRBV19, the J gene TRBJ1-2; TRBD1 matches at 7 bases. V was clipped by 4 bases and J by 4 bases; unmatched bases: 9. CDR1 and CDR2 from the germline V gene are LNHDA and SQIVND (reference sequence). The CDR3 has 15 amino acids. The CDR3 reads CASSTAGGQAYGYTF. CDR3 bases: TGTGCCAGTAGTACCGCTGGCGGACAGGCCTATGGCTACACCTTC.

The rearrangement links TRBV14 to TRBJ2-7; 7 nucleotides agree with TRBD1. CDR3 length equals 15 residues. Trimming at V came to 3 bases and at J to 0 bases, leaving 5 bases not matched to a gene. In germline, CDR1 is SGHDN, CDR2 FVKESK. The CDR3 spells CASSQFGTDSYEQYF. CDR3 nucleotide sequence: TGTGCCAGCAGCCAGTTTGGGACAGACTCCTACGAGCAGTACTTC.

The gene calls are TRBV15 and TRBJ1-2; the match to TRBD1 covers 8 bases. Per the germline V gene, CDR1 is LNHNV and CDR2 is YYDKDF (reference sequence). V was clipped by 5 bases and J by 8 bases; unmatched bases: 13. This CDR3 spans 15 amino acids. The CDR3 nucleotides are TGTGCCACCAGCCCTCAGAGACAGGGGAAGAGCGGCTACACCTTC. Translation: CATSPQRQGKSGYTF. Drawing the rest from reference TRBV15 and TRBJ1-2, the complete variable domain is DAMVIQNPRYQVTQFGKPVTLSCSQTLNHNVMYWYQQKSSQAPKLLFHYYDKDFNNEADTPDNFQSRRPNTSFCFLDIRSPGLGDTAMYLCATSPQRQGKSGYTFGSGTRLTVV.

The V gene is TRBV2, the J gene TRBJ2-7; 7 bases align to TRBD1. Germline values: CDR1 SNHLY, CDR2 FYNNEI. V trimming: 6 bases; J trimming: 3 bases; junction bases outside the gene matches: 20. CDR3 size: 18 residues. The CDR3 sequence is CASSPRGQPWGRNYEQYF. CDR3 DNA: TGTGCCAGCAGCCCTCGGGGACAGCCTTGGGGGAGAAACTACGAGCAGTACTTC.